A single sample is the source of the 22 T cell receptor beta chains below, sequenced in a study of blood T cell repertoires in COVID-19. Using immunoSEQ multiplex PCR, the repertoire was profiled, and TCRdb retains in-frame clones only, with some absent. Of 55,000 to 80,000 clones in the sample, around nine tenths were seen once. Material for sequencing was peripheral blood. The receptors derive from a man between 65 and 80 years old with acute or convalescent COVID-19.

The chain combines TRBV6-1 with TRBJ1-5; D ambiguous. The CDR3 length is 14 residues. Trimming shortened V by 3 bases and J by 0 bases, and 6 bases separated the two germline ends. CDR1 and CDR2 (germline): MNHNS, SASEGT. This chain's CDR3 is CASSDGYSNQPQHF. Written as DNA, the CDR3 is TGTGCCAGCAGTGACGGTTATAGCAATCAGCCCCAGCATTTT.

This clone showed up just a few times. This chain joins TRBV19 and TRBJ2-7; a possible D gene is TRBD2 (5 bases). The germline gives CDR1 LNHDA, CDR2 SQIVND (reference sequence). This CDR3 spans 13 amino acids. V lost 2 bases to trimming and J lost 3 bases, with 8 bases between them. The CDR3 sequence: CASSIPGNYEQYF. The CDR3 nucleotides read TGTGCCAGTAGTATACCGGGAAACTACGAGCAGTACTTC.

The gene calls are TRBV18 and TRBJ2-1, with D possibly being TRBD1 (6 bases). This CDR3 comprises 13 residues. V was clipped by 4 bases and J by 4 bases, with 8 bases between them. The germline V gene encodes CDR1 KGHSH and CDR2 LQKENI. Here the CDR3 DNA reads TGTGCCAGCTCACGGCAGGGGTACAATGAGCAGTTCTTC. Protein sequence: CASSRQGYNEQFF.

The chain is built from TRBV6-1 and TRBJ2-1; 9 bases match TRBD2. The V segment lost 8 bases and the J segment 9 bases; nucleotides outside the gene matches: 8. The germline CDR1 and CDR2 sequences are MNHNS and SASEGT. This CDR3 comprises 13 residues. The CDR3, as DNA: TGTGCCAGCTGGCCTAGCGGGGCAAGTGAGCAGTTCTTC. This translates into CASWPSGASEQFF.

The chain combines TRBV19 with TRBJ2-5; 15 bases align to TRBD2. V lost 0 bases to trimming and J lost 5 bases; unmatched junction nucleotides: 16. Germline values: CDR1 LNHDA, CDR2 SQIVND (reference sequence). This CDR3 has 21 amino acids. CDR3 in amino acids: CASSIDGLAGGPGRIRETQYF. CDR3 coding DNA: TGTGCCAGTAGTATAGATGGACTAGCGGGAGGGCCCGGCAGAATTCGGGAGACCCAGTACTTC.

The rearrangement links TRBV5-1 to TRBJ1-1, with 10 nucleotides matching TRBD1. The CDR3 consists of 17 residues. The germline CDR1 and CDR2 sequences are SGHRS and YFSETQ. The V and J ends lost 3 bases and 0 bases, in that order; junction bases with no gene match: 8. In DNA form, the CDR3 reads TGCGCCAGCAGCTCGCCCGGGACAGGGGCCATGAACACTGAAGCTTTCTTT. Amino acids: CASSSPGTGAMNTEAFF.

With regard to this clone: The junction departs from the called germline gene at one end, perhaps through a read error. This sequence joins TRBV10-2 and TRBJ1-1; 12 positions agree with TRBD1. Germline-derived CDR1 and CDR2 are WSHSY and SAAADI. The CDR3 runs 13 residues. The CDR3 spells CASSTGTGGIHHF. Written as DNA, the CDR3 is TGCGCCAGCAGTACCGGGACAGGGGGCATCCATCACTTT.

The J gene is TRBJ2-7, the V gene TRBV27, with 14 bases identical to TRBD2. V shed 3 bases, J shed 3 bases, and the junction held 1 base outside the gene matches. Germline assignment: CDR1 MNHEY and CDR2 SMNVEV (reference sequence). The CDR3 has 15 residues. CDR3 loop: CASSFGTSGGYEQYF. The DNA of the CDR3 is TGTGCCAGCAGTTTCGGGACTAGCGGGGGCTACGAGCAGTACTTC.

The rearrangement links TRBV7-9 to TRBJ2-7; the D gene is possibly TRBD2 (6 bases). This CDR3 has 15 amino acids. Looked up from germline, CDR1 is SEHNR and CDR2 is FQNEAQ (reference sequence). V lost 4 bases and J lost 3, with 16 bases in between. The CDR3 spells CASSSRGRGNYEQYF. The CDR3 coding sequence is TGTGCCAGCAGCTCCCGAGGTCGGGGGAACTACGAGCAGTACTTC.

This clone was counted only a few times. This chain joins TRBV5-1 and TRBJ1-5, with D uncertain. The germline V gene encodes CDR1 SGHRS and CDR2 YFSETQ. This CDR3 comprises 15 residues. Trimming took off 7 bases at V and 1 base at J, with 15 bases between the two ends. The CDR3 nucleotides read TGCGCCAGCTCGCGGAAACGCCTAAGCAATCAGCCCCAGCATTTT. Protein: CASSRKRLSNQPQHF.

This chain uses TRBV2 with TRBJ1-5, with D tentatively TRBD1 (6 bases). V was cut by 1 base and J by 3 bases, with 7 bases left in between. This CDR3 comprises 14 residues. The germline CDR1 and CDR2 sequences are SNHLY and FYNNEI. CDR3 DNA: TGTGCCAGCAGTGAAGGGGGGCCCAATCAGCCCCAGCATTTT. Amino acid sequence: CASSEGGPNQPQHF.

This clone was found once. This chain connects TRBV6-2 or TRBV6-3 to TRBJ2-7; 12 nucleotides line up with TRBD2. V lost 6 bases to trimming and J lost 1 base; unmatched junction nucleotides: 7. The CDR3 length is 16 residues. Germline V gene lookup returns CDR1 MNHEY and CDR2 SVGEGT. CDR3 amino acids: CASSPPTSGRSYEQYF. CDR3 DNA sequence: TGTGCCAGCAGCCCTCCAACTAGCGGGAGGTCCTACGAGCAGTACTTC.

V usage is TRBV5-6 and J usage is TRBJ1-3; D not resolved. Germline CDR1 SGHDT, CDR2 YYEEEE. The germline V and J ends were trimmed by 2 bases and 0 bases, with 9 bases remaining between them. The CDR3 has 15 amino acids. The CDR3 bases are TGTGCCAGCAGCTTCTGGGCATACTCTGGAAACACCATATATTTT. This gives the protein CASSFWAYSGNTIYF.

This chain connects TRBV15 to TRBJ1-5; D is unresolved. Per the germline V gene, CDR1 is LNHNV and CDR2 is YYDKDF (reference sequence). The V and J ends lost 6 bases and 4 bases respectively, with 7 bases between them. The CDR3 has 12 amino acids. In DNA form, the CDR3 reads TGTGCCACCAGGGCAGTAAATCAGCCCCAGCATTTT. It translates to CATRAVNQPQHF.

The CDR3 here is CASSQQGEVGTEAFF. Written as DNA, the CDR3 is TGTGCCAGCAGCCAACAGGGGGAGGTTGGCACTGAAGCTTTCTTT. The chain combines TRBV4-2 with TRBJ1-1; TRBD1 aligns across 7 bases. CDR3 size: 15 residues. The V and J ends lost 2 bases and 4 bases, in that order; junction bases with no gene match: 7. Germline CDR1 reads LGHNA; CDR2 reads YNFKEQ.

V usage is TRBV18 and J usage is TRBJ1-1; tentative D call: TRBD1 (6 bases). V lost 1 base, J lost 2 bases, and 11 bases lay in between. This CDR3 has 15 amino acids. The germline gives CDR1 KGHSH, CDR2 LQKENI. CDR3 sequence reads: CASSPQGTPNTEAFF. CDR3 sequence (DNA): TGTGCCAGCTCACCACAGGGGACACCCAACACTGAAGCTTTCTTT.

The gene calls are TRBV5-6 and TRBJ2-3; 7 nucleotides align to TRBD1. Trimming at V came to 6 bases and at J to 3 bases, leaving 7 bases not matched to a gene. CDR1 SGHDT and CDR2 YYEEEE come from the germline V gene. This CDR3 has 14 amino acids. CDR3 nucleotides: TGTGCCAGCAACAGGGGAGTCGGGACAGATACGCAGTATTTT. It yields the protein CASNRGVGTDTQYF.

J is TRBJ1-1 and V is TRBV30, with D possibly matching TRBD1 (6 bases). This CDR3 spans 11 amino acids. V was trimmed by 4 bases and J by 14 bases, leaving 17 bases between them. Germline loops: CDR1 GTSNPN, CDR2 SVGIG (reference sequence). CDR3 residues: CAWKQGLLIFF. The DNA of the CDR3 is TGTGCCTGGAAACAGGGCCTCCTTATCTTCTTT.

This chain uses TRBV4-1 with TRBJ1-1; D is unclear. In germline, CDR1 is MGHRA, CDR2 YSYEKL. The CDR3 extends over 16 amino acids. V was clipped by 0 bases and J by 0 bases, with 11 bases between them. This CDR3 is CASSQEFQAVNTEAFF. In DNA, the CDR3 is TGCGCCAGCAGCCAAGAGTTTCAAGCGGTGAACACTGAAGCTTTCTTT.

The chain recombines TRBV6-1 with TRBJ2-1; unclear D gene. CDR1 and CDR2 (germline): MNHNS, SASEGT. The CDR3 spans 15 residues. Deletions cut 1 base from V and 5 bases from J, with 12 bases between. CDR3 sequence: CASSEGTVPNNEQFF. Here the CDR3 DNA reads TGTGCCAGCAGTGAAGGAACGGTGCCGAACAATGAGCAGTTCTTC.

For the CDR3, the DNA is TGTGCCAGCAGCTCCCTGAGTGGGGGGCAAGAGACCCAGTACTTC. Encoded protein: CASSSLSGGQETQYF. V is TRBV5-5 and J is TRBJ2-5; perhaps TRBD2 as D (6 bases). Germline CDR1 reads SGHKS; CDR2 reads YYEKEE (reference sequence). V dropped 3 bases and J dropped 2 bases, with 14 bases sitting between them. The CDR3 runs to 15 residues.

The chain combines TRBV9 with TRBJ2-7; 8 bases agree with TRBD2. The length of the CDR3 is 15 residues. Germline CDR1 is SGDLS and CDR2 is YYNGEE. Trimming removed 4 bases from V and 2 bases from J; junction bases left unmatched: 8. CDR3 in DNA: TGTGCCAGCAGCTCCCGGGCGGGAGGTCCCTACGAGCAGTACTTC. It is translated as CASSSRAGGPYEQYF.